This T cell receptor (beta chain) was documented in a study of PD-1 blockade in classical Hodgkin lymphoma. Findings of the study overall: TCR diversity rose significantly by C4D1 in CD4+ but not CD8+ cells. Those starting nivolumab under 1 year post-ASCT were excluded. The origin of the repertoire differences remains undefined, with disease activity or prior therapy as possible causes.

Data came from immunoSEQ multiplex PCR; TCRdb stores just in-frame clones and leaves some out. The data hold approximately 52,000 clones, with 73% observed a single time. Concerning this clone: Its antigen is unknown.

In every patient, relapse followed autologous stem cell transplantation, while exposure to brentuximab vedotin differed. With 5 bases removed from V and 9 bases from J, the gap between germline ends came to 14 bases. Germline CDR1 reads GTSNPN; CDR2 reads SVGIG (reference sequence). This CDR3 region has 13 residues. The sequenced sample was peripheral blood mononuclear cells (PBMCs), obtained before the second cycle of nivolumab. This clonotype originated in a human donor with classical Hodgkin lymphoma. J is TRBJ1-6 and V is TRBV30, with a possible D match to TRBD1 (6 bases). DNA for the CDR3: TGTGCCTGGGGTGGAGGGGGGTCTTCACCCCTCCACTTT. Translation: CAWGGGGSSPLHF.